This note documents a single T cell receptor (beta chain) sequence. Its antigen is currently unknown. The entry originates in a study of long-term antiretroviral therapy in people with HIV. Study-level findings and limits: When set beside controls, HIV repertoires had CDR3 length ranges that were narrower. Transplant-donor-level diversity was not reached after ART, though diversity increased.

Assay version v3.0 of immunoSEQ was used, and it was run at survey level. For each individual sample, sequencing targeted roughly 40,000-50,000 T-cell genomes. Clones were sequenced by immunoSEQ multiplex PCR, and TCRdb holds only the in-frame ones, with some missing. The sample yields roughly 16,000 clones, around 90% seen once. Held in samples before DNA extraction were about 0.9-11 million cryopreserved PBMC. Germline CDR1 LNHDA, CDR2 SQIVND (reference sequence). The CDR3 is made up of 15 amino acids. V was pared by 7 bases and J by 0 bases, with 10 bases between. This clonotype was sampled from a man between 60 and 70 years old with HIV. The sample was unsorted PBMCs, taken 0.3 years after starting antiretroviral therapy. The rearrangement uses TRBV19 and TRBJ2-6, with no clear D. CDR3 in amino acids: CASKPMSSGANVLTF. The CDR3 nucleotides are TGTGCCAGTAAGCCGATGAGCTCTGGGGCCAACGTCCTGACTTTC.